This T cell receptor (beta chain) stems from a study of blood T cell repertoires in COVID-19 (dated by TCRdb to 2018 to 2020). The study in broad terms: The collaborator samples originated in the United States, Italy and Spain and spanned the acute and convalescent phases of COVID-19. The prospective study material was composed of cDNA or gDNA derived from T cells, B-cell-depleted T cells, or PBMCs. The dataset comprised deeply sampled blood TCRbeta repertoires from subjects exposed to, actively infected with, or recovered from COVID-19. A freely available public database, intended as a resource for researchers studying the immune response to SARS-CoV-2, is where the repertoires were released. Samples were obtained from the ongoing ImmuneRACE study (first 160 participants) and from roughly 1,300 subjects provided by 6 global collaborators. Sample metadata almost always included a de-identified subject ID, COVID-19 status, age in years and sex. Where HLA class I and class II types were available, the types were taken from metadata supplied by the sample provider, not from assay-based typing. The paper's findings and limits, for the study overall: How much clinical and demographic metadata was included differed by source and by participant, and the metadata was provided uncurated.

At one collaborating source in Seattle, patients were enrolled during active infection and were followed longitudinally through the course of disease. The collaborating institutions used their own protocols to collect whole blood in K2EDTA tubes. For TCRbeta analysis, collaborator samples were shipped as frozen whole blood, as isolated PBMCs, or as DNA extracted from either sample type. Unmatched junction bases come to 10, with V trimmed by 6 bases and J by 4 bases. The cysteine opens and the phenylalanine closes a CDR3 of 16 amino acids. This entry keeps only the CDR3 DNA: 48 bases, framed from base 1. Per the germline V gene (reference sequence), MNHEY is the CDR1 and SMNVEV is the CDR2. This clone was detected once. Its cognate antigen has yet to be identified. The input lacks base qualities; no much larger clone sits a single base away. The immunoSEQ Assay, a bias-controlled multiplex PCR, was used to amplify TCRbeta CDR3 regions from genomic DNA. From the authors' description of their analysis: Nucleated cell counts per sample were estimated from amplification of reference gene primers within the assay. To quantify the absolute abundance of each unique TCRbeta CDR3 rearrangement, sequence reads were collapsed and filtered. For each sample, productive Simpson clonality was calculated as the square root of Simpson's diversity index across productive rearrangements. Entries here come from immuneACCESS through TCRdb and include only in-frame sequences with V and J called. Some clones fail to appear in such tables; in the studies checked, an unresolved V gene covers under half of the shortfall, and the cause of the remainder is unknown. V, J and clone size reflect that table, while D and trimming were determined from the DNA. Within this sample are 180,000 or so clones, with roughly 76% of them counted one time only. The ten largest clones capture approximately 10% of the sample.

This sequence was found in a woman in her thirties or forties with COVID-19, enrolled during active disease. The sequenced sample was peripheral blood. This chain is built from TRBV27 and TRBJ2-1; TRBD2 agrees with 9 junctional bases. The sequenced DNA: TGTGCCAGCAGCTTGGTAGGGACTAGCTTGTACAATGAGCAGTTCTTC. It is translated as CASSLVGTSLYNEQFF.